This T cell receptor (beta chain) was profiled in a study of shared clonotypes between healthy human individuals. Across the study: Donors had three CD4 naive, three CD4 memory, two CD8 naive and one CD8 memory plate apiece.

Broader study findings: Generation of non-shared clonotypes was less probable than generation of clonotypes shared by all four donors.

In the authors' methods: With immunoSEQ giving junction-only sequences and no quality scores, filtering differed. Data came from immunoSEQ multiplex PCR; TCRdb stores just in-frame clones and leaves some out. Clonal size and the V and J genes are those of that table, whereas D and trimming came from the DNA. The repertoire has roughly 590,000 clones, over 95% of them found once; the top ten carry around 0.11%. Cells designated naive CD8 were CD45RO-negative and were positively selected for CCR7, with terminally differentiated effector memory CD45RA+ cells excluded. Each donor was a Caucasian adult residing in Nashville, Tennessee. This clone appeared a single time. The antigen is unknown. There are 15 residues in the CDR3. Looked up from germline, CDR1 is SGDLS and CDR2 is YYNGEE. V was pared by 3 bases and J by 8 bases, with 5 bases of the junction left unmatched.

This sequence was found in a woman aged 30 to 39 in good health. V and J are TRBV9 and TRBJ2-1; 13 positions agree with TRBD2. Sequenced: naive CD8+ T cells sorted from blood. CDR3 in DNA: TGTGCCAGCAGCGGCGGGACTAGCGGGATACATGAGCAGTTCTTC. Encoded protein: CASSGGTSGIHEQFF.